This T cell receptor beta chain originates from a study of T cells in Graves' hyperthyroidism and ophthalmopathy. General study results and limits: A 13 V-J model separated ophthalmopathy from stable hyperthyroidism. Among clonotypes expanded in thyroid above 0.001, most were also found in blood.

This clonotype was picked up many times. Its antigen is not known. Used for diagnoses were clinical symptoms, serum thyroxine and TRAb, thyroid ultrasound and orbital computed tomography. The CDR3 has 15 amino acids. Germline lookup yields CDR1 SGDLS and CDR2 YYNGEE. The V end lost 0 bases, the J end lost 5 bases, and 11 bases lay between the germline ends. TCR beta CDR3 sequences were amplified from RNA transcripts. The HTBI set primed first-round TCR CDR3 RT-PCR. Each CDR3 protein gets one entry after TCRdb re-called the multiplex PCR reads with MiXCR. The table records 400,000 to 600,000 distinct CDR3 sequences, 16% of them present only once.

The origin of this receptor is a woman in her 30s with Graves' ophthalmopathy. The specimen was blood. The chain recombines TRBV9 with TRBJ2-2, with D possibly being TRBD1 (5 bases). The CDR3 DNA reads TGTGCCAGCAGCGTAGAGCAGCAGGGAACCGGGGAGCTGTTTTTT. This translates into CASSVEQQGTGELFF. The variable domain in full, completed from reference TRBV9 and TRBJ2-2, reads DSGVTQTPKHLITATGQRVTLRCSPRSGDLSVYWYQQSLDQGLQFLIQYYNGEERAKGNILERFSAQQFPDLHSELNLSSLELGDSALYFCASSVEQQGTGELFFGEGSRLTVL.